The next 5 T cell receptor beta chains were all read from a single sample in a study of PD-1 blockade in classical Hodgkin lymphoma (TCRdb year 2020). The library was generated by the immunoSEQ multiplex PCR assay. The table comes from immuneACCESS by way of TCRdb, which keeps in-frame sequences with V and J called. Part of the clones is missing from these tables; in studies checked, under half for an unresolved V gene and the rest for unknown reasons. A total of approximately 57,000 clones appear in this sample, less than 95% of them only once. 10% of the sample rests with the top ten. The time point label here, explained by the study, means: cycle 2 day 1 (C2D1) of nivolumab. Relapse after autologous stem cell transplantation had occurred in all trial patients, and cohorts A, B and C were distinguished by prior brentuximab vedotin exposure. The sample consisted of peripheral blood mononuclear cells (PBMCs), taken before the second cycle of nivolumab. These receptors were taken from a human donor with classical Hodgkin lymphoma.

The DNA for the CDR3 is TGTGCCAGTAGTGAGGTGGTCCTCGATGAGCAGTTCTTC. It is translated as CASSEVVLDEQFF. This chain links TRBV19 with TRBJ2-1; D gene unclear. Germline-derived CDR1 and CDR2 are LNHDA and SQIVND (reference sequence). This CDR3 is built from 13 residues. V was shortened by 5 bases and J by 8 bases, with 13 bases between the two germline ends.

The CDR3 DNA is TGTGCCAGCAGTTTCCCATCACTAGCGGGAGGGCCAAACGAGCAGTTCTTC. Its protein product is CASSFPSLAGGPNEQFF. The V call is TRBV27, the J call TRBJ2-1; 13 bases line up with TRBD2. The CDR3 consists of 17 residues. Per the germline V gene, CDR1 is MNHEY and CDR2 is SMNVEV (reference sequence). J was trimmed by 10 bases and V by 3 bases; bases with no gene match: 12.

The chain uses TRBV19 and TRBJ2-5; TRBD1 matches 8 bases. The germline gives CDR1 LNHDA, CDR2 SQIVND (reference sequence). Trimming took 5 bases from V and 5 from J; bases not matched to a gene: 10. The CDR3 is 15 residues long. In nucleotides, the CDR3 is TGTGCCAGTAGTTTTCAGGGGGCCGGGGAGGAGACCCAGTACTTC. Residues: CASSFQGAGEETQYF.

This sequence joins TRBV19 and TRBJ1-5, with D possibly TRBD1 on 6 matching bases. The CDR3 contains 15 residues. Germline CDR1 and CDR2: LNHDA and SQIVND (reference sequence). Between the trimmed V and J ends, which lost 5 bases and 7 bases, there was a span of 18 bases. The CDR3: CASSLMGAERQPQHF. Written as DNA, the CDR3 is TGTGCCAGTAGTTTGATGGGGGCGGAGAGGCAGCCCCAGCATTTT. Variable domain in full (rest from reference TRBV19 and TRBJ1-5): DGGITQSPKYLFRKEGQNVTLSCEQNLNHDAMYWYRQDPGQGLRLIYYSQIVNDFQKGDIAEGYSVSREKKESFPLTVTSAQKNPTAFYLCASSLMGAERQPQHFGDGTRLSIL.

This rearrangement joins TRBV5-1 to TRBJ2-7, with TRBD2 matching over 8 bases. The trim removed 0 bases at V and 3 bases at J, leaving 8 bases unmatched. This CDR3 contains 16 residues. Germline CDR1 and CDR2: SGHRS and YFSETQ. Written as DNA, the CDR3 is TGCGCCAGCAGCTTGGTTACTAGCGGAATCCTCTACGAGCAGTACTTC. This gives the protein CASSLVTSGILYEQYF. Combining the CDR3 with reference TRBV5-1 and TRBJ2-7 gives the whole variable domain KAGVTQTPRYLIKTRGQQVTLSCSPISGHRSVSWYQQTPGQGLQFLFEYFSETQRNKGNFPGRFSGRQFSNSRSEMNVSTLELGDSALYLCASSLVTSGILYEQYFGPGTRLTVT.